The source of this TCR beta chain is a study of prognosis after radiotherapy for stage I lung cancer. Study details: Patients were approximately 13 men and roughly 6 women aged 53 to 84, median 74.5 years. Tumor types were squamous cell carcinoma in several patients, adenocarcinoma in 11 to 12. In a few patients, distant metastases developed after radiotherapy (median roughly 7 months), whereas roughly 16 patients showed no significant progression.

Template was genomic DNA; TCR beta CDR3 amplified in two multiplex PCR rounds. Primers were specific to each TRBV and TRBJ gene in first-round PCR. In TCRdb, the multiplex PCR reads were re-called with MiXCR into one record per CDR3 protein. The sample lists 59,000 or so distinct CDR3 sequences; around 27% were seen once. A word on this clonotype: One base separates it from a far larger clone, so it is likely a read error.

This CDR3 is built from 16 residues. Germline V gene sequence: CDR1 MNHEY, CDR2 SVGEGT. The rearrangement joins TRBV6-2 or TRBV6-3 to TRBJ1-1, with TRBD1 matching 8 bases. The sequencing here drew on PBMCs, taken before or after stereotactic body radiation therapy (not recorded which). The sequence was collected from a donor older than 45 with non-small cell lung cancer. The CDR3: CASSHPLDRVNTEASF. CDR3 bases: TGTGCCAGCAGTCATCCTTTGGACAGGGTGAACACTGAAGCTTCCTTT.